This TCR beta chain was recorded in a study of human T cells and chemical hapten exposure. Time point here: pre-sensitization, week 0. Treatment meaning: therapeutic diphenylcyclopropenone sensitization with weekly scalp DPC. TCRdb redid the calling of the RACE reads with MiXCR, one entry per CDR3 protein. Of 350,000 to 400,000 distinct CDR3 sequences listed, more than 4.5% are singletons. There are a few counts of this clonotype. The V gene lost 4 bases and the J gene lost 8 bases, with 21 bases spanning the gap. Germline values: CDR1 SGHRS, CDR2 YFSETQ. The CDR3 runs 16 residues. The chain carries TRBV5-1 and TRBJ1-4, with D unresolved. This clonotype was sampled from a woman aged 50 to 65 with alopecia areata. Some clones in this sample may be carry-over from other donors' samples. The source material was whole blood, sampled in connection with sensitization to the hapten diphenylcyclopropenone (DPC). CDR3 coding DNA: TGCGCCAGCAGCCCGGGGAGCTCCAATCGGGCGGAAAAACTGTTTTTT. This codes for CASSPGSSNRAEKLFF.